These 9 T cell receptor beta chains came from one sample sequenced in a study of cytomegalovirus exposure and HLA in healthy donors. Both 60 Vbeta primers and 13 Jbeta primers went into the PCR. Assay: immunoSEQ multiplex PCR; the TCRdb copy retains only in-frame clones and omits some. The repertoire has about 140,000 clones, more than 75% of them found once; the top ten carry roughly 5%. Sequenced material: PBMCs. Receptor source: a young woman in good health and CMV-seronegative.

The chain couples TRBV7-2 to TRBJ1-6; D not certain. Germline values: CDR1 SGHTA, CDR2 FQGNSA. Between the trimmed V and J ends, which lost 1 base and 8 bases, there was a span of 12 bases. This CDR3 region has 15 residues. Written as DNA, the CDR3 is TGTGCCAGCAGCTTAGGCCCGGTCGCCGATTCACCCCTCCACTTT. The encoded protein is CASSLGPVADSPLHF.

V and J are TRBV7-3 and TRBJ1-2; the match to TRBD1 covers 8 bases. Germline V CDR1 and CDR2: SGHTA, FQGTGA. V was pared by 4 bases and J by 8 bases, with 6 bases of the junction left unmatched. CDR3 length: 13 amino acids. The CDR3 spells CASSSGQVTGYTF. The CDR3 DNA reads TGTGCCAGCAGCTCGGGACAGGTGACAGGCTACACCTTC.

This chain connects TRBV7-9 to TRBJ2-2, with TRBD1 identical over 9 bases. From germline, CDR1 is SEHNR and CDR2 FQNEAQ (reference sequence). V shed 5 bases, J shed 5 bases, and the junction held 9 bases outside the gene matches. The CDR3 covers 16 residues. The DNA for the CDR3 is TGTGCCAGCAGCGACGACGGGACAGGGCGTACCGGGGAGCTGTTTTTT. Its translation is CASSDDGTGRTGELFF.

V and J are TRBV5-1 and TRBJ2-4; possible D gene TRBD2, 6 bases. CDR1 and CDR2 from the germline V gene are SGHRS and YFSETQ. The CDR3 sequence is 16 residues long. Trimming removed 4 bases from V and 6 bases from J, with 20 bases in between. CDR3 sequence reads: CASSPGTSGEGNIQYF. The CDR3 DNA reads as TGCGCCAGCAGCCCCGGGACCTCGGGAGAGGGAAACATTCAGTACTTC. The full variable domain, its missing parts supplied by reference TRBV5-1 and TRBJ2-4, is KAGVTQTPRYLIKTRGQQVTLSCSPISGHRSVSWYQQTPGQGLQFLFEYFSETQRNKGNFPGRFSGRQFSNSRSEMNVSTLELGDSALYLCASSPGTSGEGNIQYFGAGTRLSVL.

CDR3 in DNA: TGTGCCAGCAGTCCCCGACAGGGTCAAGAGACCCAGTACTTC. This translates into CASSPRQGQETQYF. V gene TRBV6-5 combines with J gene TRBJ2-5; 7 bases align to TRBD1. CDR3 length: 14 residues. The germline V gene encodes CDR1 MNHEY and CDR2 SVGAGI. V trimming: 5 bases; J trimming: 2 bases; junction bases outside the gene matches: 5.

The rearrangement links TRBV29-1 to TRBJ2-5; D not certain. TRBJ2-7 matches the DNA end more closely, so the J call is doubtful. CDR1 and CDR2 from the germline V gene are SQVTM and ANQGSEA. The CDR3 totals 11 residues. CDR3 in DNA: TGCAGCGCCCTTAGCACGTACGAGCAGTACTTC. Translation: CSALSTYEQYF.

CDR3 residues: CASSITGGDNYGYTF. As DNA, the CDR3 is TGTGCCAGTAGTATTACAGGGGGCGATAACTATGGCTACACCTTC. The chain carries TRBV19 and TRBJ1-2, with 9 nucleotides matching TRBD1. Germline-derived CDR1 and CDR2 are LNHDA and SQIVND (reference sequence). J lost 1 base, V lost 3 bases, and 3 bases had no gene match. The length of the CDR3 is 15 residues.

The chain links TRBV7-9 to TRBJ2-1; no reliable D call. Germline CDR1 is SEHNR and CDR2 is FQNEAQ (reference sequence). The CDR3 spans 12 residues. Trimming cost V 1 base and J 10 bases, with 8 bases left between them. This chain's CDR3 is CASSLEPREQFF. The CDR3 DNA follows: TGTGCCAGCAGCTTAGAGCCGAGAGAGCAGTTCTTC.

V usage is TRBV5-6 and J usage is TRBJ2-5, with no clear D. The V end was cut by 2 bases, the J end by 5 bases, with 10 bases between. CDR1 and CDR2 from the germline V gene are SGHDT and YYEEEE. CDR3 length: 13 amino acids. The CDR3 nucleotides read TGTGCCAGCAGCTTCATCATACTTGAGACCCAGTACTTC. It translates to CASSFIILETQYF.